This is a list of T cell receptor beta chains from one sample in a study of T cells in tuberculosis. TCRdb's table, derived via immunoSEQ multiplex PCR, lists solely in-frame clones and lacks some. The sample includes 40,000 to 50,000 clones, 95% of them seen just once. The sample comprised PBMCs. These receptors were obtained from a donor aged 10-30 years with latent tuberculosis or without tuberculosis infection. Each CDR3 is given with its conserved first and last residue. The D gene is left open where the match is weak. Clone size appears in some rows only: once, few, many, or a class for an expanded clone.

TRBV25-1	-	TRBJ1-4	-	CASSEQGTSEKLFF	TGTGCCAGCAGTGAACAGGGTACCTCTGAAAAACTGTTTTTT
TRBV27	-	TRBJ1-1	TRBD1	CASRNARTGNTEAFF	TGTGCCAGCAGGAACGCCCGGACAGGGAACACTGAAGCTTTCTTT
TRBV20-1	-	TRBJ2-1	TRBD2	CSARGDNEQFF	TGCAGTGCTCGGGGGGACAATGAGCAGTTCTTC
TRBV18	-	TRBJ1-1	-	CASSLGVPGGTEAFF	TGTGCCAGCTCACTGGGAGTTCCGGGAGGGACTGAAGCTTTCTTT
TRBV15	-	TRBJ2-5	-	CATSVGGSGTVETQYF	TGTGCCACCAGCGTTGGTGGGTCGGGGACTGTAGAGACCCAGTACTTC
TRBV27	-	TRBJ1-2	-	CASGFGQNYGYTF	TGTGCCAGCGGATTTGGACAGAACTATGGCTACACCTTC
TRBV11-3	-	TRBJ2-5	-	CASSLNRQETQYF	TGTGCCAGCAGCTTGAATCGGCAAGAGACCCAGTACTTC
TRBV7-2	-	TRBJ2-3	TRBD2	CASSLVGTSGGPTAGTQYF	TGTGCCAGCAGCTTAGTAGGGACTAGCGGGGGCCCAACCGCGGGTACGCAGTATTTT
TRBV4-2	-	TRBJ2-7	TRBD1	CASSPLGTGDEQYF	TGTGCCAGCAGCCCCCTCGGGACAGGGGACGAGCAGTACTTC
TRBV11-2	-	TRBJ1-3	TRBD1	CASSSLDRGRAGNTIYF	TGTGCCAGCAGCTCCCTGGACAGGGGTAGAGCTGGAAACACCATATATTTT
TRBV19	-	TRBJ2-1	-	CAVGRDSLGPYNEQFF	TGTGCCGTTGGTCGGGACTCTTTAGGCCCCTACAATGAGCAGTTCTTC
TRBV30	-	TRBJ1-2	TRBD1	CAWGTGGMYGYTF	TGTGCCTGGGGGACAGGGGGCATGTATGGCTACACCTTC
TRBV19	-	TRBJ1-2	-	CASSPPTSSYTF	TGTGCCAGTAGTCCCCCCACTTCGAGCTACACCTTC
TRBV5-1	once	TRBJ2-3	TRBD2	CASCRLAGTDTQYF	TGCGCCAGCTGCCGGCTAGCGGGGACAGATACGCAGTATTTT
TRBV7-2	-	TRBJ2-3	TRBD1	CASSLMPGQGGTDTQYF	TGTGCCAGCAGCTTGATGCCGGGACAGGGAGGCACAGATACGCAGTATTTT
TRBV2	once	TRBJ1-2	-	CASSARGDYGYTF	TGTGCCAGCAGTGCACGGGGTGACTATGGCTACACCTTC
TRBV7-3	-	TRBJ2-3	TRBD1	CASSLIGQGTDTQYF	TGTGCCAGCAGCTTAATAGGACAGGGGACAGATACGCAGTATTTT
TRBV5-1	few	TRBJ1-2	TRBD1	CASSPRDRGLENYGYTF	TGCGCCAGCAGCCCCCGGGACAGGGGGCTCGAGAACTATGGCTACACCTTC
TRBV5-1	-	TRBJ2-5	TRBD2	CASTRDPIAGGQETQYF	TGCGCCAGCACCAGAGACCCTATAGCGGGGGGGCAAGAGACCCAGTACTTC
TRBV18	-	TRBJ1-5	-	CASSPGGVEQPQHF	TGTGCCAGCTCACCGGGGGGGGTCGAACAGCCCCAGCATTTT
TRBV4-1	-	TRBJ1-5	TRBD1	CASSHLGTGGNQPQHF	TGCGCCAGCAGCCACCTTGGGACAGGTGGAAATCAGCCCCAGCATTTT
TRBV7-9	-	TRBJ2-2	-	CASSPFTGELFF	TGTGCCAGCAGCCCCTTTACCGGGGAGCTGTTTTTT
TRBV6-5	-	TRBJ1-2	TRBD1	CASSYSGTGRTGYTF	TGTGCCAGCAGTTACTCAGGGACAGGGCGAACGGGCTACACCTTC
TRBV4-1	-	TRBJ1-5	-	CASSPQFLGNQPQHF	TGCGCCAGCAGCCCCCAGTTTTTGGGCAATCAGCCCCAGCATTTT
TRBV27	-	TRBJ1-2	-	CASRGSPLVGGRGAYGYTF	TGTGCCAGCAGGGGTAGTCCCCTAGTCGGGGGTCGTGGAGCCTATGGCTACACCTTC
TRBV29-1	-	TRBJ2-2	TRBD1	CSVEGRGQGSSTGELFF	TGCAGCGTTGAAGGCAGGGGGCAAGGCTCTAGCACCGGGGAGCTGTTTTTT
TRBV19	-	TRBJ1-4	-	CASRGAGKNEKLFF	TGTGCCAGTAGGGGAGCGGGGAAAAATGAAAAACTGTTTTTT
TRBV4-3	-	TRBJ1-2	TRBD1	CASSPRRDSGYTF	TGCGCCAGCAGCCCCCGGCGGGACAGCGGCTACACCTTC
TRBV7-8	-	TRBJ2-3	-	CASWGRTGDCTDTQYF	TGTGCCAGCTGGGGGAGGACTGGGGATTGCACAGATACGCAGTATTTT
TRBV15	-	TRBJ2-2	-	CATSIRTTGELFF	TGTGCCACCAGCATACGGACAACCGGGGAGCTGTTTTTT
TRBV7-9	-	TRBJ2-5	-	CASSLLGQQETQYF	TGTGCCAGCAGCTTACTTGGGCAGCAAGAGACCCAGTACTTC
TRBV10-2	once	TRBJ1-1	-	CASSESDSEAFF	TGCGCCAGCAGTGAGTCGGACAGTGAAGCTTTCTTT
TRBV11-1	-	TRBJ2-7	-	CASSSNRLWPEQYF	TGTGCCAGCAGCTCCAACCGACTATGGCCCGAGCAGTACTTC
TRBV7-3	-	TRBJ2-2	-	CASSYRTGELFF	TGTGCCAGCAGCTACAGGACCGGGGAGCTGTTTTTT
TRBV2	-	TRBJ2-7	-	CASMDLGGKSNEQYF	TGTGCCAGCATGGACCTCGGGGGTAAGAGTAACGAGCAGTACTTC
TRBV27	-	TRBJ2-7	TRBD2	CASRGGDTYEQYF	TGTGCCAGCAGGGGGGGGGATACCTACGAGCAGTACTTC
TRBV19	-	TRBJ2-5	-	CASSSRGRGETQYF	TGTGCCAGTAGTTCCAGGGGAAGGGGGGAGACCCAGTACTTC
TRBV29-1	-	TRBJ1-2	TRBD1	CSGGTGNLYTF	TGCAGCGGAGGGACAGGGAATCTCTACACCTTC
TRBV5-6	-	TRBJ1-4	TRBD1	CASSVDRVGEKLFF	TGTGCCAGCAGCGTGGACAGGGTCGGTGAAAAACTGTTTTTT
TRBV5-1	-	TRBJ1-2	-	CASSFSPTGTRGYTF	TGCGCCAGCAGCTTTTCACCCACAGGGACTAGGGGCTACACCTTC
TRBV7-9	-	TRBJ1-4	TRBD1	CASSLGDREREKLFF	TGTGCCAGCAGCTTAGGGGACAGGGAACGTGAAAAACTGTTTTTT
TRBV19	-	TRBJ2-2	TRBD2	CASSIGTRLTGELFF	TGTGCCAGTAGCATCGGGACTAGATTAACCGGGGAGCTGTTTTTT
TRBV6-1	once	TRBJ1-1	-	CASSIISGGNTEAFF	TGTGCCAGCAGTATTATATCCGGGGGGAACACTGAAGCTTTCTTT
TRBV19	-	TRBJ1-1	TRBD1	CACSTGLYTEAFF	TGTGCCTGCTCGACAGGGTTGTACACTGAAGCTTTCTTT
TRBV6-6	-	TRBJ1-1	-	CASYRRVENTEAFF	TGTGCCAGCTATCGCAGGGTGGAGAACACTGAAGCTTTCTTT
TRBV27	-	TRBJ1-6	TRBD1	CASSPTGQGRVFMSLHF	TGTGCCAGCAGTCCCACGGGACAGGGGCGGGTTTTTATGTCCCTCCACTTT
TRBV30	-	TRBJ1-1	TRBD1	CAWRGQGATEAFF	TGTGCCTGGAGGGGACAGGGGGCAACTGAAGCTTTCTTT
TRBV5-1	-	TRBJ1-6	-	CASSGGLGLSGLNSPLHF	TGCGCCAGCAGCGGGGGCCTTGGGCTCTCGGGTTTAAATTCACCCCTCCACTTT
TRBV6-6	-	TRBJ2-1	-	CASSYSAGAPYNEQFF	TGTGCCAGCAGTTACTCCGCGGGGGCCCCATACAATGAGCAGTTCTTC
TRBV5-6	few	TRBJ1-4	TRBD1	CASSSPGGYEKLFF	TGTGCCAGCAGTAGCCCAGGGGGATATGAAAAACTGTTTTTT
TRBV11-2	-	TRBJ2-3	-	CASSLELGAMRGTQYF	TGTGCCAGCAGCTTAGAGTTAGGGGCAATGCGTGGGACGCAGTATTTT
TRBV6-1	-	TRBJ1-1	-	CASSGQAVNEQTEAFF	TGTGCCAGCAGTGGACAGGCAGTCAACGAACAGACTGAAGCTTTCTTT
TRBV7-3	-	TRBJ2-1	TRBD2	CASSFSGGRHNEQFF	TGTGCCAGCAGCTTCAGCGGGGGGCGGCACAATGAGCAGTTCTTC
TRBV4-1	once	TRBJ1-2	-	CASSQVGLWGYTF	TGCGCCAGCAGCCAAGTTGGACTTTGGGGCTACACCTTC
TRBV28	-	TRBJ2-5	-	CASSTDSQETQYF	TGTGCCAGCAGTACGGACAGTCAAGAGACCCAGTACTTC
TRBV7-2	-	TRBJ2-1	TRBD1	CASSSRTGAAEQFF	TGTGCCAGCAGCTCTCGGACAGGAGCTGCTGAGCAGTTCTTC
TRBV29-1	-	TRBJ2-7	TRBD1	CSVYRDRTYEQYF	TGCAGCGTGTACCGGGACAGAACCTACGAGCAGTACTTC
TRBV28	-	TRBJ2-5	TRBD1	CASKPDRVKETQYF	TGTGCCAGCAAACCCGACAGGGTCAAGGAGACCCAGTACTTC
TRBV5-6	-	TRBJ2-5	-	CASSIRQQETQYF	TGTGCCAGCAGCATTAGACAGCAAGAGACCCAGTACTTC